The following is a T cell receptor beta chain sequence with its context. Only in-frame clones appear in the TCRdb table, and some are missing; sequencing was by immunoSEQ multiplex PCR. The sample shows roughly 25,000 clones, around 76% of them seen only once. This entry belongs to a study of OX40 agonist ivuxolimab in advanced cancers. The wider study: Eligibility admitted prior anti-PD-1, anti-PD-L1 or anti-CTLA-4 therapy; roughly 40% had some.

Germline assignment: CDR1 MNHNY and CDR2 SVGAGI (reference sequence). The V and J ends lost 0 bases and 6 bases respectively, with 12 bases between them. The CDR3 loop spans 15 amino acids. The chain joins TRBV6-6 to TRBJ2-1; weak D call: TRBD2 (6 bases). The source of this sequence is an adult with an advanced solid tumor such as melanoma, head and neck, liver or kidney cancer. The sequenced sample was CD4+ or CD8+ T cells sorted from blood, obtained in a trial of the OX40 agonist ivuxolimab. The chain's CDR3 is CASSYSPSSANEQFF. Written as DNA, the CDR3 is TGTGCCAGCAGTTACTCGCCCTCTAGCGCCAATGAGCAGTTCTTC.